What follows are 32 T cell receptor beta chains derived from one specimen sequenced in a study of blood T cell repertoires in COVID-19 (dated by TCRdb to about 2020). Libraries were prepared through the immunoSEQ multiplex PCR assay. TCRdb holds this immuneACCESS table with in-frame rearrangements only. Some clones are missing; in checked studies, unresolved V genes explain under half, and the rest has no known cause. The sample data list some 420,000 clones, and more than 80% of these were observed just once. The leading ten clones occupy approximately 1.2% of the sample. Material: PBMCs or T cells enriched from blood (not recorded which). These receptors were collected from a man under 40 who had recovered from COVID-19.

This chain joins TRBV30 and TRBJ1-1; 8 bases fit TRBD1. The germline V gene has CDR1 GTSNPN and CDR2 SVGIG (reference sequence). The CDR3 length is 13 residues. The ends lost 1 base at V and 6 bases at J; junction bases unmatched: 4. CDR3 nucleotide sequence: TGTGCCTGGAGTGGACAGGGGCGCGCTGAAGCTTTCTTT. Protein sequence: CAWSGQGRAEAFF.

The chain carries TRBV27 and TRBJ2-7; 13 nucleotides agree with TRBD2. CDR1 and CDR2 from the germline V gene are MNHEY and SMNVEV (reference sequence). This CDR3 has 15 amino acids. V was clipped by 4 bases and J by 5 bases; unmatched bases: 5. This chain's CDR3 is CASSSGLAGVDEQYF. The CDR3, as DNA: TGTGCCAGCAGTTCAGGACTAGCGGGAGTGGACGAGCAGTACTTC.

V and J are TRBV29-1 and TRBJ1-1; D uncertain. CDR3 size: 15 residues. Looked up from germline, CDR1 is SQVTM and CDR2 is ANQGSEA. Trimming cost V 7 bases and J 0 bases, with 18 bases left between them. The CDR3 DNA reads TGCAGCGCCCAAGGAGAAATCCTAATGAACACTGAAGCTTTCTTT. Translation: CSAQGEILMNTEAFF.

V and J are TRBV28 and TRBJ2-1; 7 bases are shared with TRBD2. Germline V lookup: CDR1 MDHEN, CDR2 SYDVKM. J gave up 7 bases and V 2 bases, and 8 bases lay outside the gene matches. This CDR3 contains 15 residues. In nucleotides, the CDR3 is TGTGCCAGCAGTTTACCGGCGGGAGTTGGTAATGAGCAGTTCTTC. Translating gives CASSLPAGVGNEQFF. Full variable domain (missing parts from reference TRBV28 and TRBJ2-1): DVKVTQSSRYLVKRTGEKVFLECVQDMDHENMFWYRQDPGLGLRLIYFSYDVKMKEKGDIPEGYSVSREKKERFSLILESASTNQTSMYLCASSLPAGVGNEQFFGPGTRLTVL.

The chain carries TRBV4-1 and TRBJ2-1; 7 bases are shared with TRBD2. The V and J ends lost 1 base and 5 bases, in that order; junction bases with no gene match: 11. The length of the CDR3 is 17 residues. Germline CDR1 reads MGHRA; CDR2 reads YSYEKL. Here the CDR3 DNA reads TGCGCCAGCAGCCAAGGAGCGGGACTGGGACTTAACAATGAGCAGTTCTTC. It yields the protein CASSQGAGLGLNNEQFF.

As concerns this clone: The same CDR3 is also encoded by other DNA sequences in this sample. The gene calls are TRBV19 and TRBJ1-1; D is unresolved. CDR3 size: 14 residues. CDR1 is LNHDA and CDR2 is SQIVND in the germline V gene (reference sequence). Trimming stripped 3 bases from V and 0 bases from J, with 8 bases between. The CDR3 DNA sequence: TGTGCCAGTAGTATTGGCCAGTTGAACACTGAAGCTTTCTTT. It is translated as CASSIGQLNTEAFF.

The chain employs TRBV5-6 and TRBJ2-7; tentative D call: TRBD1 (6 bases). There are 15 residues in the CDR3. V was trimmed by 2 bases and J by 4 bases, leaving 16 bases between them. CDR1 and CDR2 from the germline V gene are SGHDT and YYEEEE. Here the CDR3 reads CASSFGQRVSYEQYF. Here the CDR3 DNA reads TGTGCCAGCAGCTTTGGACAGCGTGTATCTTACGAGCAGTACTTC.

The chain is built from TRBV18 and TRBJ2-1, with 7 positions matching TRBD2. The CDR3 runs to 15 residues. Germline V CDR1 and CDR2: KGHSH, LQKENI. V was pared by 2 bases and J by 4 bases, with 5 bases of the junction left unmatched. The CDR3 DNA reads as TGTGCCAGCTCACCAGCGGGAGTTGGTTACAATGAGCAGTTCTTC. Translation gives CASSPAGVGYNEQFF.

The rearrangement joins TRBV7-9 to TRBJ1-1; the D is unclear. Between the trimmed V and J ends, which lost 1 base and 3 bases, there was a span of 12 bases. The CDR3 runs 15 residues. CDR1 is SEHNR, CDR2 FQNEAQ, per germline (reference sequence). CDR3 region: CASSLVRVLDTEAFF. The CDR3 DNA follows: TGTGCCAGCAGCTTAGTTCGGGTTTTAGACACTGAAGCTTTCTTT.

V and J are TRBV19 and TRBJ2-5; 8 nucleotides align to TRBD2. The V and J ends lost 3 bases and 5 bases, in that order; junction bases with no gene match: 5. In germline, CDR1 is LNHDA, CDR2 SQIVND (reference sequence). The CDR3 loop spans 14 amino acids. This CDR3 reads CASSIREGWETQYF. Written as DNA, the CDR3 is TGTGCCAGTAGTATCCGGGAGGGCTGGGAGACCCAGTACTTC.

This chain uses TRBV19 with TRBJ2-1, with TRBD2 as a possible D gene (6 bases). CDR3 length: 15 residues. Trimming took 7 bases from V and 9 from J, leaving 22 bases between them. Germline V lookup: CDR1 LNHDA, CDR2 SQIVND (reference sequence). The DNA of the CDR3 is TGTGCCAGTAAGCTTTGGCAACTAGCTTTGCCTGAGCAGTTCTTC. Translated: CASKLWQLALPEQFF. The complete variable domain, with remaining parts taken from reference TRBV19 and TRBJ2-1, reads DGGITQSPKYLFRKEGQNVTLSCEQNLNHDAMYWYRQDPGQGLRLIYYSQIVNDFQKGDIAEGYSVSREKKESFPLTVTSAQKNPTAFYLCASKLWQLALPEQFFGPGTRLTVL.

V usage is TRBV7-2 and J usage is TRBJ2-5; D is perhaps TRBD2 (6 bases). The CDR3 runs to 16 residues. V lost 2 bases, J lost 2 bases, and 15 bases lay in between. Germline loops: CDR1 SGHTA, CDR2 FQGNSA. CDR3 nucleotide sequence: TGTGCCAGCAGCTTATCCCCTGGGGCGGGACAAGAGACCCAGTACTTC. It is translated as CASSLSPGAGQETQYF.

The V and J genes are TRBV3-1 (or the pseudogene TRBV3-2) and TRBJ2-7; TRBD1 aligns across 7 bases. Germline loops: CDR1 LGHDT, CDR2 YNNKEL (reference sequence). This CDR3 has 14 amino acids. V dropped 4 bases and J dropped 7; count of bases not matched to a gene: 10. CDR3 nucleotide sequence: TGTGCCAGCAGCCCCCGTGCAGGGGGACAGGAGCAGTACTTC. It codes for CASSPRAGGQEQYF.

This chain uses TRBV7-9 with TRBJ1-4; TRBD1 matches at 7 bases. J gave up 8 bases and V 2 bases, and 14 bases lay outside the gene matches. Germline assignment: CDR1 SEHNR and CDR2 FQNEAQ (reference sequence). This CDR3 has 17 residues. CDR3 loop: CASSLSGQREVLEKLFF. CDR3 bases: TGTGCCAGCAGCTTATCGGGACAGCGTGAAGTTTTGGAAAAACTGTTTTTT.

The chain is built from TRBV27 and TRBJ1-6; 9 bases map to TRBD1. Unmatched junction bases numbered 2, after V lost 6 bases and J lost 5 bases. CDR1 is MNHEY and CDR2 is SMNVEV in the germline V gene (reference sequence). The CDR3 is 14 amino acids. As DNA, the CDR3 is TGTGCCAGCAGGACAGGGGGTAATAATTCACCCCTCCACTTT. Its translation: CASRTGGNNSPLHF.

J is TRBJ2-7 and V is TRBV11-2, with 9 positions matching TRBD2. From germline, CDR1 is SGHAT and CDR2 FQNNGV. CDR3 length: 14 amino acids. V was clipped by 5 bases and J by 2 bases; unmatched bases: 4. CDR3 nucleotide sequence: TGTGCCAGCAGCCCGACTAGCGGAACCTACGAGCAGTACTTC. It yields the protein CASSPTSGTYEQYF.

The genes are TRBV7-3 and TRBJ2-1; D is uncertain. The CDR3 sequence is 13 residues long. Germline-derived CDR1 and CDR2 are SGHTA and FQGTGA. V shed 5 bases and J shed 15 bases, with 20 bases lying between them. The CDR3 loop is CASSLNAVGQPFF. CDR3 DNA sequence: TGTGCCAGCAGCCTGAACGCGGTTGGTCAGCCGTTCTTC.

CDR3 sequence reads: CASSLQSQPQHF. As DNA, the CDR3 is TGTGCCAGCAGTCTACAGAGTCAGCCCCAGCATTTT. The gene calls are TRBV12-3 or TRBV12-4 and TRBJ1-5; D gene unclear. V was trimmed by 5 bases and J by 6 bases, leaving 8 bases between them. The CDR3 loop spans 12 amino acids.

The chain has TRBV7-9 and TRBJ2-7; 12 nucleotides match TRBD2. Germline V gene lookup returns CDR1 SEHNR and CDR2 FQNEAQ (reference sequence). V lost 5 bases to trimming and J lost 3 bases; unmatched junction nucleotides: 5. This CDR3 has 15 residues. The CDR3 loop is CASSTGLAGHYEQYF. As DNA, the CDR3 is TGTGCCAGCAGCACCGGACTAGCGGGACACTACGAGCAGTACTTC.

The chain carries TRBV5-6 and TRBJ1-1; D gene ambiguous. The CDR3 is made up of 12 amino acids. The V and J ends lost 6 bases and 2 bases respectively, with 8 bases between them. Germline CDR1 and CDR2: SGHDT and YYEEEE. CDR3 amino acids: CASNMRNTEAFF. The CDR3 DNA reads TGTGCCAGCAATATGCGCAACACTGAAGCTTTCTTT.

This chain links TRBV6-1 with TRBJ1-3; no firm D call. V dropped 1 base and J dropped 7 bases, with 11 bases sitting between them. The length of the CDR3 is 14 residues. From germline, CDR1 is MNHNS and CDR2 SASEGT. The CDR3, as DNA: TGTGCCAGCAGTGAAGGGAGGGTCCGGAACACCATATATTTT. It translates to CASSEGRVRNTIYF.

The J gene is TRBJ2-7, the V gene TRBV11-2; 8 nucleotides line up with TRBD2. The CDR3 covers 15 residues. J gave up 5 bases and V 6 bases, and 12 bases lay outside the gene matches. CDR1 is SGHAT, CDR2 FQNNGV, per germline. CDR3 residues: CASRAAGGLSHEQYF. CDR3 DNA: TGTGCCAGCAGGGCCGCGGGAGGCCTTAGCCACGAGCAGTACTTC. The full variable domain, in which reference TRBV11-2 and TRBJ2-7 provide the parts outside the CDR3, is EAGVAQSPRYKIIEKRQSVAFWCNPISGHATLYWYQQILGQGPKLLIQFQNNGVVDDSQLPKDRFSAERLKGVDSTLKIQPAKLEDSAVYLCASRAAGGLSHEQYFGPGTRLTVT.

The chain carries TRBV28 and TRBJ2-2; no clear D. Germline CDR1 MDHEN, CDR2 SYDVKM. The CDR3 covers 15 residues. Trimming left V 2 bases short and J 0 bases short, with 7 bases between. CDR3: CASSLHGSNTGELFF. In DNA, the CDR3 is TGTGCCAGCAGTTTACACGGTTCGAACACCGGGGAGCTGTTTTTT.

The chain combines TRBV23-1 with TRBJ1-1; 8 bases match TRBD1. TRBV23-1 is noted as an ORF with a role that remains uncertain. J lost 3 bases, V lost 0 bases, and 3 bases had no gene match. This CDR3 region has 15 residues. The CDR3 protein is CASSQSSGGYTEAFF. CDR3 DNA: TGCGCCAGCAGTCAATCATCAGGGGGCTACACTGAAGCTTTCTTT.

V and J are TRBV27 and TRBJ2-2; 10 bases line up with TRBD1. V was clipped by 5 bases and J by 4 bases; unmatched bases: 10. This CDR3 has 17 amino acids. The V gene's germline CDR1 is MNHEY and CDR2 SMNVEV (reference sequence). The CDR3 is CASSLGTGDFITGELFF. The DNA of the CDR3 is TGTGCCAGCAGTCTAGGGACAGGGGACTTCATCACCGGGGAGCTGTTTTTT.

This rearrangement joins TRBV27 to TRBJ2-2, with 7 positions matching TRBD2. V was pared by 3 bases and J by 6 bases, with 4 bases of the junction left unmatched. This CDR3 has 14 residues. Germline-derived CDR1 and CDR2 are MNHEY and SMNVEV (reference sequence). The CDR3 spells CASSFAGVAGELFF. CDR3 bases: TGTGCCAGCAGTTTCGCGGGAGTGGCCGGGGAGCTGTTTTTT.

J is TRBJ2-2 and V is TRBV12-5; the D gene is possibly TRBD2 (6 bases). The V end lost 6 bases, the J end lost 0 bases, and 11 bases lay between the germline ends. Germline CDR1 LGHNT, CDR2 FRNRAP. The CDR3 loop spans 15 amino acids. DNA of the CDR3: TGTGCTAGTGGCAGAGGGACTTCGAACACCGGGGAGCTGTTTTTT. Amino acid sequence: CASGRGTSNTGELFF.

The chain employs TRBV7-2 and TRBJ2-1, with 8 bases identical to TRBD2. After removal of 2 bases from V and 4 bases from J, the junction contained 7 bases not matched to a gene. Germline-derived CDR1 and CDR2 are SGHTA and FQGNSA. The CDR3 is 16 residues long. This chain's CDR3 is CASSLYSGTNYNEQFF. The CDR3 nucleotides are TGTGCCAGCAGCTTATATAGCGGGACTAATTACAATGAGCAGTTCTTC.

CDR3 sequence (DNA): TGCGCCAGCAGCTTAGGGGGAGGGCAGGGTGAGCAGTACTTC. Translation gives CASSLGGGQGEQYF. V is TRBV5-1 and J is TRBJ2-7, with a tentative D call TRBD2 (7 bases). The V gene lost 2 bases and the J gene lost 7 bases, with 16 bases spanning the gap. CDR3 length: 14 amino acids. Germline V gene lookup returns CDR1 SGHRS and CDR2 YFSETQ.

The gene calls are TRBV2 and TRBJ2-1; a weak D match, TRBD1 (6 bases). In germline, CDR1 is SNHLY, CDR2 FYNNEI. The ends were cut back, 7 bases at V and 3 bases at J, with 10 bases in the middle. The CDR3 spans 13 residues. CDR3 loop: CASTDRNYNEQFF. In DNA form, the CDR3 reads TGTGCCAGCACGGACAGAAACTACAATGAGCAGTTCTTC. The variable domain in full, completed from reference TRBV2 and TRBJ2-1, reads EPEVTQTPSHQVTQMGQEVILRCVPISNHLYFYWYRQILGQKVEFLVSFYNNEISEKSEIFDDQFSVERPDGSNFTLKIRSTKLEDSAMYFCASTDRNYNEQFFGPGTRLTVL.

In DNA, the CDR3 is TGTGCCAGTAGACTACCGGGACAGGGGAGATATGGCTACACCTTC. It specifies CASRLPGQGRYGYTF. The chain carries TRBV19 and TRBJ1-2; TRBD1 aligns across 10 bases. This CDR3 contains 15 residues. J was trimmed by 5 bases and V by 6 bases; bases with no gene match: 9. Germline V gene lookup returns CDR1 LNHDA and CDR2 SQIVND (reference sequence).

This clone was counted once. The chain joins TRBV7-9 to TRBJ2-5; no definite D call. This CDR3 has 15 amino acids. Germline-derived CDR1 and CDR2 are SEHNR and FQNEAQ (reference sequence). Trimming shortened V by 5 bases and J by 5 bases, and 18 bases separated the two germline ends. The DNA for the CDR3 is TGTGCCAGCAGCGTGACAAAAATAGGCGCGGAGACCCAGTACTTC. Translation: CASSVTKIGAETQYF. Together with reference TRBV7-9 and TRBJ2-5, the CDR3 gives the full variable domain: DTGVSQNPRHKITKRGQNVTFRCDPISEHNRLYWYRQTLGQGPEFLTYFQNEAQLEKSRLLSDRFSAERPKGSFSTLEIQRTEQGDSAMYLCASSVTKIGAETQYFGPGTRLLVL.